The rows below give T cell receptor beta chains drawn from one sample of a study of T-cell reconstitution after alpha-beta-depleted transplantation in children. TCRdb analysed the PCR reads with MiXCR anew, one entry per CDR3 protein. The sample lists around 250,000 distinct CDR3 sequences, roughly 8% seen once, with roughly 6% in the top ten. This sample comprised PBMCs, mostly from graft donor cells, obtained 180 days after TCRalphabeta/CD19-depleted stem cell transplant. The receptors derive from a male patient between 5 and 17 years old who had a stem cell transplant for acute lymphoblastic leukemia, so the T cells may come from the graft donor. Both conserved end residues are part of each CDR3. A D gene is named only where the DNA matches it firmly. Size is omitted from some rows. Given values are once, few, many or a class for expanded clones.

clone size	D gene	CDR3 length	V gene	J gene	CDR3 DNA	CDR3 protein
many	NA	12	TRBV6-1	TRBJ1-2	TGTGCCAGCAGGCAGGTAGTCTATGGCTACACCTTC	CASRQVVYGYTF
many	TRBD1	16	TRBV28	TRBJ2-2	TGTGCCAGCATCTTTTCGACAGGGGGCGAAACCGGGGAGCTGTTTTTT	CASIFSTGGETGELFF
many	TRBD2	16	TRBV20-1	TRBJ2-3	TGCAGTGCTAGAACGGGGAGGGAGGGCCGTACAGATACGCAGTATTTT	CSARTGREGRTDTQYF
many	NA	15	TRBV4-3	TRBJ2-7	TGCGCCAGCAGCCAAGATCGCAGGGGATCCTACGAGCAGTACTTC	CASSQDRRGSYEQYF
few	NA	14	TRBV11-2	TRBJ1-2	TGTGCCAGCAGCTTATTGAGAAGAGCCTATGGCTACACCTTC	CASSLLRRAYGYTF
many	NA	14	TRBV6-5	TRBJ1-2	TGTGCCAGCAGTTACTACGGGACAACCTATGGCTACACCTTC	CASSYYGTTYGYTF
many	NA	16	TRBV4-3	TRBJ1-4	TGCGCCAGCAGCCAAGATCTGGGACCCCTTAATGAAAAACTGTTTTTT	CASSQDLGPLNEKLFF
many	NA	14	TRBV10-3	TRBJ1-2	TGTGCCATCAGTGATATCGGCCTTAACTATGGCTACACCTTC	CAISDIGLNYGYTF
many	NA	13	TRBV20-1	TRBJ2-4	TGCAGTGCTAAATTCCTAGCCAAAAACATTCAGTACTTC	CSAKFLAKNIQYF
NA	NA	16	TRBV9	TRBJ2-5	TGTGCCAGCAGCGTAGCTCTGGGGGCCGGGCAAGAGACCCAGTACTTC	CASSVALGAGQETQYF
many	NA	18	TRBV7-8	TRBJ1-1	TGTGCCAGCAGCCCGCTTTGGGGGGATGGACCCCTTAACACTGAAGCTTTCTTT	CASSPLWGDGPLNTEAFF
many	NA	14	TRBV7-8	TRBJ1-5	TGTGCCAGCAGCTTAGAAGGGAGCAATCAGCCCTTACATTTT	CASSLEGSNQPLHF
many	NA	19	TRBV27	TRBJ1-4	TGTGCCAGCAGTTTAAAGCCTCCATTCGAGGGGTGGGGTAATGAAAAACTGTTTTTT	CASSLKPPFEGWGNEKLFF
many	NA	14	TRBV6-1	TRBJ2-5	TGTGCCAGCAGTCCCGAGGACCTCCAAGAGACCCAGTACTTC	CASSPEDLQETQYF
NA	NA	13	TRBV18	TRBJ2-2	TGTGCCAGCTCACCTGATAAGACCGGGGAGCTGTTTTTT	CASSPDKTGELFF
many	TRBD2	13	TRBV11-2	TRBJ2-1	TGTGCCAGCAGCGTTAGACTAGCCAATGAGCAGTTCTTC	CASSVRLANEQFF
few	TRBD1	13	TRBV29-1	TRBJ2-1	TGCAGCGTTCGGGACAGGGGGCTCAATGAGCAGTTCTTC	CSVRDRGLNEQFF
many	TRBD1	16	TRBV28	TRBJ1-1	TGTGCCAGCCCTCCTATGGGACAGGGGGCGGTAACTGAAGCTTTCTTT	CASPPMGQGAVTEAFF
many	TRBD1	19	TRBV25-1	TRBJ2-1	TGTGCCAGCAGTTCCATTCCCGGGACAGGGACAGGACAGGGCAATGAGCAGTTCTTC	CASSSIPGTGTGQGNEQFF
many	NA	14	TRBV7-9	TRBJ2-1	TGTGCCAGCAGCTTAGAGGGCGGTTTCGAGGAGCAGTTCTTC	CASSLEGGFEEQFF
many	NA	15	TRBV5-1	TRBJ1-1	TGCGCCAGCAGCGTAAGACAGGCGCAGGGGACTGAAGCTTTCTTT	CASSVRQAQGTEAFF
many	TRBD2	15	TRBV20-1	TRBJ2-3	TGCAGTGCCACGCAGCGGGGGGTCAGCACAGATACGCAGTATTTT	CSATQRGVSTDTQYF
many	NA	15	TRBV5-1	TRBJ1-1	TGCGCCAGCAGCTCCTCTGGGGTCATGGGGACTGAAGCTTTCTTT	CASSSSGVMGTEAFF
few	TRBD2	15	TRBV10-3	TRBJ2-7	TGTGCCATCAGAGATCGACTAGCGGGGGGCCCTGAGCAGTACTTC	CAIRDRLAGGPEQYF
medium-sized	NA	15	TRBV4-1	TRBJ1-4	TGCGCCAGCAGCCTCAGCGGGCAGGGGAATGAAAAACTGTTTTTT	CASSLSGQGNEKLFF
once	TRBD1	15	TRBV7-6	TRBJ1-3	TGTGCCAGCAGCTTTGGACAGGGGGGAATAAGGACCATATATTTT	CASSFGQGGIRTIYF
many	NA	13	TRBV7-2	TRBJ2-5	TGTGCCAGCAGCTTAAACAGGGAAGACACCCAGTACTTC	CASSLNREDTQYF
many	TRBD2	16	TRBV20-1	TRBJ2-2	TGCAGTGCTAAGACTAGCGGGAGGCCCAACACCGGGGAGCTGTTTTTT	CSAKTSGRPNTGELFF
many	TRBD2	15	TRBV12-3/TRBV12-4	TRBJ2-7	TGTGCCAGCGGCCGGCGACTAGCGGCCTTCTACGAGCAGTACTTC	CASGRRLAAFYEQYF
NA	TRBD1	14	TRBV28	TRBJ2-3	TGTGCCAGCAGTCAAGGGGGCGCCCTAGATACGCAGTATTTT	CASSQGGALDTQYF
many	NA	15	TRBV5-1	TRBJ2-7	TGCGCCAGCAGCTTGATGGGCGACAGTGCCTACGAGCAGTACTTC	CASSLMGDSAYEQYF
many	NA	17	TRBV9	TRBJ2-1	TGTGCCAGCAGCCTACCGGGGGACGGAAGCGAGTACAATGAGCAGTTCTTC	CASSLPGDGSEYNEQFF
many	NA	13	TRBV10-3	TRBJ2-7	TGTGCCATCAAGAGGGACAATCCTCACGAGCAGTACTTC	CAIKRDNPHEQYF
many	NA	13	TRBV5-6	TRBJ2-7	TGTGCCAGCTCCATGGCGAGCTCCTACGAGCAGTACTTC	CASSMASSYEQYF
many	TRBD2	16	TRBV6-1	TRBJ2-3	TGTGCCAGCAGTCCCCGACTAGCGGGATTGTCAGATACGCAGTATTTT	CASSPRLAGLSDTQYF
many	TRBD2	15	TRBV3-1	TRBJ2-7	TGTGCCAGCAGCCAAGGGGCCGGACTAGCGACCGAGCAGTACTTC	CASSQGAGLATEQYF
many	TRBD1	14	TRBV7-8	TRBJ1-5	TGTGCCAGCAGCTTAGGACAGGGCCATCAGCCCCAGCATTTT	CASSLGQGHQPQHF
many	NA	16	TRBV6-5	TRBJ2-1	TGTGCCAGCAGTCGCTCCGGGTCTACTATTTACAATGAGCAGTTCTTC	CASSRSGSTIYNEQFF
many	TRBD2	17	TRBV20-1	TRBJ2-2	TGCAGTGCTAGAGATCTGGCGGGGGACCTGAACACCGGGGAGCTGTTTTTT	CSARDLAGDLNTGELFF
NA	TRBD2	15	TRBV10-3	TRBJ2-3	TGTGCCATCAGACCTGGGACTAGGGGTCGAGATACGCAGTATTTT	CAIRPGTRGRDTQYF
many	TRBD1	15	TRBV3-1	TRBJ2-7	TGTGCCAGCAGTCGAAACCGGGACAGGGTGACCGAGCAGTACTTC	CASSRNRDRVTEQYF
many	TRBD1	15	TRBV20-1	TRBJ1-1	TGCAGTGCTAGTAGGGGAGGGGGACAGTACACTGAAGCTTTCTTT	CSASRGGGQYTEAFF
many	TRBD2	15	TRBV27	TRBJ2-1	TGTGCCAGCAGTGGTGCAGGGACTATTTACAATGAGCAGTTCTTC	CASSGAGTIYNEQFF
NA	NA	11	TRBV25-1	TRBJ1-1	TGTGCCAGCAGAACCTCAATTGCAGCTTTCTTT	CASRTSIAAFF
many	NA	12	TRBV29-1	TRBJ2-3	TGCAGCGTTGCCAGGAGCACAGATACGCAGTATTTT	CSVARSTDTQYF
many	NA	12	TRBV29-1	TRBJ2-5	TGCAGCGTTGAAGGGACGGGAGAGACCCAGTACTTC	CSVEGTGETQYF
many	TRBD2	15	TRBV10-3	TRBJ2-2	TGTGCCATCAGGGAAGCGGGAGTGAGTACCGGGGAGCTGTTTTTT	CAIREAGVSTGELFF
many	TRBD1	15	TRBV28	TRBJ1-5	TGTGCCAGCAGGTTACGACAGGGACCAAATCAGCCCCAGCATTTT	CASRLRQGPNQPQHF
many	TRBD2	13	TRBV3-1	TRBJ2-3	TGTGCCAGCAGCCAGGTGGATCGGGGGGGGACGTATTTT	CASSQVDRGGTYF
NA	NA	16	TRBV19	TRBJ1-5	TGTGCCAGTAGTATAGATGGGAGAGGGACTAATCAGCCCCAGCATTTT	CASSIDGRGTNQPQHF
many	NA	17	TRBV9	TRBJ2-6	TGTGCCAGCAGCGTTCGCCGGGACCGTCCTGGGGCCAACGTCCTGACTTTC	CASSVRRDRPGANVLTF
many	NA	15	TRBV10-3	TRBJ1-1	TGTGCCATCAGTGAGTCGGGGCTAGAGGCCACTGAAGCTTTCTTT	CAISESGLEATEAFF
many	TRBD2	16	TRBV19	TRBJ2-1	TGTGCCAGTAGAAGACTAGCGGGAGGGCCCGACAATGAGCAGTTCTTC	CASRRLAGGPDNEQFF